This TCR beta chain came from a study of shared clonotypes between healthy human individuals. Looking at the study overall: The study enrolled two women and a few men aged 18 to 49. Each donor's CD4 naive and CD4 memory cells filled three plates apiece, CD8 naive two, and CD8 memory one.

TCRdb's copy holds only in-frame clones and misses some; the assay was immunoSEQ multiplex PCR. The table shows 600,000 to 750,000 clones, with 80% to 95% occurring only once. Germline V gives CDR1 LNHNV, CDR2 YYDKDF (reference sequence). The CDR3 loop spans 14 amino acids. The germline V and J ends were trimmed by 2 bases and 0 bases, with 5 bases remaining between them. Input material: memory CD8+ T cells from PBMCs. The subset: CD45RO+ cells pooled with CCR7-negative TemRA cells. The sequence was collected from a young man in good health. Some clones in this sample may be carry-over from other donors' samples. The chain joins TRBV15 to TRBJ1-5, with D tentatively TRBD1 (5 bases). CDR3 protein: CATSRQGSNQPQHF. The CDR3 DNA sequence: TGTGCCACCAGCAGACAGGGTAGCAATCAGCCCCAGCATTTT.